This T cell receptor (beta chain) was retrieved from a study of CD8+ T cells in alopecia areata. Study overall: Severity scores in treated patients reflected the percentage of scalp affected.

With regard to this clone: The target antigen is unknown.

Regarding the study as a whole: Lesional scalp displayed greater clonality than normal scalp, most notably in alopecia totalis/universalis. Numerous expanded lesional clones remained in scalp and blood during tofacitinib.

cDNA reverse transcribed from extracted RNA served as the sequencing template. TCRdb keeps only in-frame clones here, not all; method: immunoSEQ multiplex PCR. Altogether 110,000 or so clones are present, less than 70% being singletons, with the ten largest covering approximately 3.1%. V was pared by 8 bases and J by 1 base, with 10 bases of the junction left unmatched. Germline CDR1 SQVTM, CDR2 ANQGSEA. This CDR3 region has 14 residues. Treatment given: oral pan-JAK inhibitor, 5-10 mg twice daily. Collection of lesional scalp punch biopsies and peripheral blood was performed in alopecia areata patients.

Sequences were derived from CD4+ T cells sorted from blood, sampled at week 24, from a patient treated with tofacitinib. This TCR was recovered from a human donor with alopecia areata. The chain joins TRBV29-1 to TRBJ1-1; 7 bases line up with TRBD1. The CDR3 reads CSLIPGGRNTEAFF. In DNA, the CDR3 is TGCAGCCTCATCCCAGGGGGTAGGAACACTGAAGCTTTCTTT.